The 20 T cell receptor beta chains below all came from one sample that was sequenced in a study of shared clonotypes between healthy human individuals. The data were produced by immunoSEQ multiplex PCR, yet TCRdb's version contains in-frame clones alone and is incomplete. The data show roughly 480,000 clones, 79% seen once. The specimen sequenced was PBMCs. The source of these receptors is a woman aged 40 to 50 in good health. Some clones in this sample may be carry-over from other donors' samples.

The chain employs TRBV11-3 and TRBJ2-3; 12 bases map to TRBD1. The CDR3 has 16 amino acids. The J segment lost 3 bases and the V segment lost 5 bases, leaving 6 bases of the junction unmatched. From germline, CDR1 is SGHNT and CDR2 YENEEA. CDR3 residues: CASSLGDRGLTDTQYF. Here the CDR3 DNA reads TGTGCCAGCAGCCTTGGGGACAGGGGGCTAACAGATACGCAGTATTTT.

The chain carries TRBV28 and TRBJ2-1; 9 bases line up with TRBD2. The CDR3 has 17 residues. Trimming removed 3 bases from V and 7 bases from J; junction bases left unmatched: 13. Germline loops: CDR1 MDHEN, CDR2 SYDVKM. The CDR3 nucleotides are TGTGCCAGCAGTTTCTTAGCGGGAGTGGTTGAGGGAAATGAGCAGTTCTTC. It is translated as CASSFLAGVVEGNEQFF.

This clone has more than one count but fewer than ten. The chain has TRBV19 and TRBJ1-1, with 7 nucleotides matching TRBD1. Germline V lookup: CDR1 LNHDA, CDR2 SQIVND (reference sequence). This CDR3 contains 13 residues. The trim removed 5 bases at V and 4 bases at J, leaving 4 bases unmatched. CDR3 sequence: CASSAQGGTEAFF. In nucleotides, the CDR3 is TGTGCCAGTAGTGCCCAGGGGGGCACTGAAGCTTTCTTT.

V gene TRBV19 combines with J gene TRBJ2-3; D gene ambiguous. The CDR3 totals 10 residues. CDR1 is LNHDA and CDR2 is SQIVND in the germline V gene (reference sequence). Between the trimmed V and J ends, which lost 5 bases and 6 bases, there was a span of 3 bases. CDR3 DNA: TGTGCCAGTAGTCACGATACGCAGTATTTT. Its translation is CASSHDTQYF.

This clone was detected a few times. This chain connects TRBV11-2 to TRBJ2-3; a weak D match, TRBD2 (6 bases). The germline CDR1 and CDR2 sequences are SGHAT and FQNNGV. The CDR3 is 16 amino acids. V was trimmed by 5 bases and J by 0 bases, leaving 15 bases between them. CDR3 DNA: TGTGCCAGCAGCCTCGACGTAGGGACTAGCACAGATACGCAGTATTTT. Its translation: CASSLDVGTSTDTQYF.

The rearrangement joins TRBV4-1 to TRBJ2-1; 10 nucleotides align to TRBD2. Germline V gene lookup returns CDR1 MGHRA and CDR2 YSYEKL. This CDR3 comprises 15 residues. Trimming cost V 1 base and J 8 bases; bases outside gene matches: 5. Written as DNA, the CDR3 is TGCGCCAGCAGCCAAGTAGCGGGAGGTTTCTATGAGCAGTTCTTC. The encoded protein is CASSQVAGGFYEQFF.

In its sample, this clone was seen many times. CDR3 region: CASSPSGGRYTDTQYF. CDR3 nucleotides: TGTGCCAGCAGCCCCTCGGGAGGCCGATACACAGATACGCAGTATTTT. This chain joins TRBV2 and TRBJ2-3; 7 nucleotides match TRBD2. The CDR3 has 16 amino acids. The germline CDR1 and CDR2 sequences are SNHLY and FYNNEI. V lost 6 bases, J lost 2 bases, and 11 bases stayed unmatched.

The rearrangement uses TRBV2 and TRBJ2-3; 11 bases agree with TRBD2. CDR1 and CDR2 (germline): SNHLY, FYNNEI. The junction had 7 bases not matched to a gene; V was cut back by 6 bases and J by 5 bases. CDR3 size: 15 residues. The CDR3 spells CASRVLAGVGDTQYF. DNA of the CDR3: TGTGCCAGCAGGGTACTAGCGGGGGTAGGAGATACGCAGTATTTT.

The V call is TRBV9, the J call TRBJ2-1; 13 nucleotides align to TRBD2. This CDR3 region has 15 residues. Germline V gene sequence: CDR1 SGDLS, CDR2 YYNGEE. V trimming: 3 bases; J trimming: 5 bases; junction bases outside the gene matches: 2. CDR3 nucleotide sequence: TGTGCCAGCAGCGCCACTAGCGGGAGGGACAATGAGCAGTTCTTC. Translated: CASSATSGRDNEQFF.

Written as DNA, the CDR3 is TGCGCCAGCAGCTTGTTCCCCGGGACAGGGGGTTCGTACGAGCAGTACTTC. Its translation is CASSLFPGTGGSYEQYF. The chain employs TRBV5-1 and TRBJ2-7; 11 nucleotides match TRBD1. This CDR3 is 17 amino acids long. The trim removed 1 base at V and 4 bases at J, leaving 10 bases unmatched. In germline, CDR1 is SGHRS, CDR2 YFSETQ.

V is TRBV5-6 and J is TRBJ1-1; D is undetermined. V was cut by 3 bases and J by 3 bases, with 12 bases left in between. This CDR3 comprises 14 residues. Germline CDR1 and CDR2: SGHDT and YYEEEE. CDR3 region: CASSWGSGDTEAFF. CDR3 DNA sequence: TGTGCCAGCAGCTGGGGATCGGGCGACACTGAAGCTTTCTTT.

As to this clone: A read error may produce the germline difference seen at one junction end. The chain joins TRBV18 to TRBJ2-5, with 14 bases fitting TRBD2. Per germline, CDR1 KGHSH and CDR2 LQKENI. The CDR3 contains 15 residues. The CDR3 sequence: CASSPQPGLAGEPNF. The CDR3 DNA reads as TGTGCCAGCTCACCACAACCGGGACTAGCGGGAGAGCCCAACTTC.

This rearrangement joins TRBV9 to TRBJ2-1, with D perhaps TRBD2 (5 bases). The CDR3 length is 16 residues. Trimming shortened V by 3 bases and J by 8 bases, and 21 bases separated the two germline ends. Germline CDR1 SGDLS, CDR2 YYNGEE. The CDR3 nucleotides read TGTGCCAGCAGCGCCCCCCCGGGAAGGCTCGAGGATGAGCAGTTCTTC. Translation gives CASSAPPGRLEDEQFF.

The chain links TRBV5-4 to TRBJ2-1, with D perhaps matching TRBD2 (8 bases). CDR1 is SGHNT, CDR2 YYREEE, per germline (reference sequence). Trimming took 0 bases from V and 13 from J, leaving 26 bases between them. CDR3 length: 17 amino acids. The DNA for the CDR3 is TGTGCCAGCAGCTTGGCCCCCGGGACAGTGACGCGGGAGGAACAGTTCTTC. Residues: CASSLAPGTVTREEQFF.

V is TRBV28 and J is TRBJ1-1, with TRBD1 identical over 9 bases. With V trimmed by 6 bases and J by 4 bases, 3 bases remained unmatched. The length of the CDR3 is 13 residues. The germline V gene has CDR1 MDHEN and CDR2 SYDVKM. CDR3 loop: CASRRQGGTEAFF. CDR3 sequence (DNA): TGTGCCAGCAGACGACAGGGGGGCACTGAAGCTTTCTTT. Full variable domain (outside the CDR3, taken from reference TRBV28 and TRBJ1-1): DVKVTQSSRYLVKRTGEKVFLECVQDMDHENMFWYRQDPGLGLRLIYFSYDVKMKEKGDIPEGYSVSREKKERFSLILESASTNQTSMYLCASRRQGGTEAFFGQGTRLTVV.

The chain uses TRBV7-9 and TRBJ1-1, with D tentatively TRBD1 (5 bases). CDR1 and CDR2 (germline): SEHNR, FQNEAQ (reference sequence). This CDR3 spans 14 amino acids. V was clipped by 1 base and J by 7 bases, with 13 bases between them. CDR3 sequence (DNA): TGTGCCAGCAGCTTAGTAAGGGACCGAGATGAAGCTTTCTTT. Its protein product is CASSLVRDRDEAFF.

As concerns this clone: Since a far larger clone is one base different, this is likely a read error. CDR3 region: CASSAFSTGFNRPQHF. In DNA form, the CDR3 reads TGTGCCAGCAGTGCTTTTAGCACAGGGTTCAATCGGCCCCAGCATTTT. V gene TRBV27 combines with J gene TRBJ1-5, with a weak D call TRBD1 (6 bases). The germline V gene encodes CDR1 MNHEY and CDR2 SMNVEV (reference sequence). The CDR3 extends over 16 amino acids.

The rearrangement uses TRBV5-8 and TRBJ1-5; 8 nucleotides agree with TRBD1. The V segment lost 2 bases and the J segment 8 bases; nucleotides outside the gene matches: 6. The CDR3 sequence is 14 residues long. Germline CDR1 reads SGHTS; CDR2 reads YDEGEE. In nucleotides, the CDR3 is TGTGCCAGCAGCTTCGGGACAGGACAAAAGCCCCAGCATTTT. It translates to CASSFGTGQKPQHF.

A word on this clone: A read error is likely here: a far larger clone is one base away. The CDR3 DNA sequence: TGCAGCGTTGAAGCGGGTACAGCCACAGATACGCAGTATTTT. Translation: CSVEAGTATDTQYF. The genes are TRBV29-1 and TRBJ2-3, with no clear D. Trimming shortened V by 1 base and J by 2 bases, and 10 bases separated the two germline ends. Looked up from germline, CDR1 is SQVTM and CDR2 is ANQGSEA. This CDR3 comprises 14 residues.

This chain uses TRBV19 with TRBJ2-5; 12 nucleotides align to TRBD1. The CDR3 length is 14 residues. Looked up from germline, CDR1 is LNHDA and CDR2 is SQIVND (reference sequence). Trimming cost V 6 bases and J 4 bases; bases outside gene matches: 3. The DNA for the CDR3 is TGTGCCAGTAGCCTGGGACAGGGGGCAGAGACCCAGTACTTC. Translating gives CASSLGQGAETQYF.